One sample yielded the 12 T cell receptor beta chains listed below, sequenced in a study of cytomegalovirus exposure and HLA in healthy donors. Primers: 60 Vbeta forward and 13 Jbeta reverse. Measured with immunoSEQ multiplex PCR; TCRdb has only the in-frame clones, and not every one. The sample shows about 86,000 clones, more than 70% of them seen only once. The sequenced material came from PBMCs. The receptors shown here come from a male donor in good health and CMV-seropositive.

The sample holds a few counts of this clone. The chain couples TRBV25-1 to TRBJ2-2, with a possible D match to TRBD1 (5 bases). Germline CDR1 reads MGHDK; CDR2 reads SYGVNS. CDR3 length: 14 amino acids. The V end lost 8 bases, the J end lost 3 bases, and 13 bases lay between the germline ends. The CDR3 coding sequence is TGTGCCAGCCAGGGCCAGGGTGACACCGGGGAGCTGTTTTTT. Protein product: CASQGQGDTGELFF.

At least ten counts were recorded for this clone. The rearrangement uses TRBV2 and TRBJ1-1; D remains ambiguous. The CDR3 sequence is 13 residues long. V was trimmed by 2 bases and J by 3 bases, leaving 7 bases between them. Germline V gene lookup returns CDR1 SNHLY and CDR2 FYNNEI. The CDR3 sequence: CASSELEDTEAFF. The CDR3 bases are TGTGCCAGCAGTGAACTTGAGGACACTGAAGCTTTCTTT.

This rearrangement joins TRBV19 to TRBJ2-5; 11 nucleotides agree with TRBD2. The CDR3 extends over 15 amino acids. Germline V gene lookup returns CDR1 LNHDA and CDR2 SQIVND (reference sequence). Trimming took 3 bases from V and 4 from J; bases not matched to a gene: 4. The CDR3 DNA sequence: TGTGCCAGTAGTATTGATAGCGGGAGGGGAGAGACCCAGTACTTC. Its protein product is CASSIDSGRGETQYF.

The genes are TRBV10-2 and TRBJ2-7, with 7 bases matching TRBD2. Germline V gene sequence: CDR1 WSHSY, CDR2 SAAADI. The CDR3 contains 12 residues. V was pared by 6 bases and J by 3 bases, with 2 bases of the junction left unmatched. This CDR3 reads CASRAGNYEQYF. CDR3 DNA sequence: TGCGCCAGCAGAGCGGGGAACTACGAGCAGTACTTC.

The chain combines TRBV19 with TRBJ2-7, with 7 bases fitting TRBD2. The V gene's germline CDR1 is LNHDA and CDR2 SQIVND (reference sequence). V lost 4 bases to trimming and J lost 2 bases; unmatched junction nucleotides: 5. CDR3 length: 14 amino acids. CDR3 in amino acids: CASSSREVTYEQYF. The CDR3 bases are TGTGCCAGTAGTAGCCGGGAGGTTACCTACGAGCAGTACTTC.

CDR3 sequence (DNA): TGTGCCAGCAGCTCCCCCGGGGGGGATGGCTACACCTTC. Protein: CASSSPGGDGYTF. The gene calls are TRBV11-2 and TRBJ1-2, with TRBD1 as a possible D gene (5 bases). CDR1 SGHAT and CDR2 FQNNGV come from the germline V gene. The CDR3 is 13 residues long. Trimming removed 4 bases from V and 6 bases from J, with 12 bases in between.

This chain links TRBV10-2 with TRBJ2-1; 7 bases line up with TRBD2. With V trimmed by 7 bases and J by 4 bases, 7 bases remained unmatched. Germline CDR1 reads WSHSY; CDR2 reads SAAADI. This CDR3 has 14 residues. The CDR3 reads CASNRRERYNEQFF. CDR3 sequence (DNA): TGCGCCAGCAACCGGCGGGAGAGATACAATGAGCAGTTCTTC.

This clone was recorded once. CDR3 in amino acids: CASRPGGSTDTQYF. CDR3 DNA: TGTGCCAGCAGGCCAGGGGGTAGCACAGATACGCAGTATTTT. The chain couples TRBV28 to TRBJ2-3; 7 nucleotides agree with TRBD1. V shed 6 bases and J 0 bases; nucleotides not matched to a gene: 3. Looked up from germline, CDR1 is MDHEN and CDR2 is SYDVKM. The CDR3 runs 14 residues.

The chain recombines TRBV4-1 with TRBJ2-7; 11 bases match TRBD2. The CDR3 is made up of 15 amino acids. With 3 bases clipped from V and 5 bases from J, the junction kept 6 bases outside the gene matches. CDR1 is MGHRA and CDR2 is YSYEKL in the germline V gene. CDR3 in amino acids: CASSQVAGGPHEQYF. The CDR3 DNA follows: TGCGCCAGCAGCCAGGTAGCGGGAGGGCCCCACGAGCAGTACTTC.

This clone was counted between two and nine times. The rearrangement uses TRBV7-2 and TRBJ2-5; 7 positions match TRBD1. Trimming removed 7 bases from V and 4 bases from J; junction bases left unmatched: 9. The CDR3 length is 14 residues. Per germline, CDR1 SGHTA and CDR2 FQGNSA. As DNA, the CDR3 is TGTGCCAGCATCCTAGGGTCAGGGGGAGAGACCCAGTACTTC. Protein product: CASILGSGGETQYF.

The chain combines TRBV9 with TRBJ1-1, with 9 bases fitting TRBD1. CDR3 length equals 13 residues. CDR1 and CDR2 from the germline V gene are SGDLS and YYNGEE. The junction had 6 bases not matched to a gene; V was cut back by 4 bases and J by 8 bases. CDR3 sequence: CASSRQGEKEAFF. The DNA for the CDR3 is TGTGCCAGCAGCAGACAGGGGGAGAAGGAAGCTTTCTTT.

A single count supports this clone. The chain employs TRBV5-1 and TRBJ1-2; D is possibly TRBD1 (6 bases). CDR3 size: 15 residues. V dropped 5 bases and J dropped 2 bases, with 16 bases sitting between them. Per germline, CDR1 SGHRS and CDR2 YFSETQ. The DNA of the CDR3 is TGCGCCAGCAGTCTTCAACCAGACAGGAACTATGGCTACACCTTC. Translating it yields CASSLQPDRNYGYTF.